The clone carrying this TCR beta chain came up many times. The V segment lost 1 base and the J segment 7 bases; nucleotides outside the gene matches: 9. In germline, CDR1 is SGHTA, CDR2 FQGTGA. CDR3 length equals 16 residues. Repertoires were generated with immunoSEQ multiplex PCR, while TCRdb's copy carries only in-frame clones and drops some. The repertoire holds some 96,000 clones, with around 47% as singletons. This entry is derived from a study of shared clonotypes between healthy human individuals. The gene calls are TRBV7-3 and TRBJ2-2; 7 nucleotides agree with TRBD2. The receptor comes from a woman in her thirties or forties in good health. Some clones in this sample may be carry-over from other donors' samples. The sequenced material came from PBMCs. The CDR3 sequence: CASSLIPAGNLGELFF. CDR3 in DNA: TGTGCCAGCAGCTTAATCCCAGCGGGAAATCTCGGGGAGCTGTTTTTT. Supplemented by reference TRBV7-3 and TRBJ2-2, the full variable domain reads GAGVSQTPSNKVTEKGKYVELRCDPISGHTALYWYRQSLGQGPEFLIYFQGTGAADDSGLPNDRFFAVRPEGSVSTLKIQRTERGDSAVYLCASSLIPAGNLGELFFGEGSRLTVL.